The clone carrying this TCR beta chain was seen only once. Antigen unknown. A single base separates this from a much larger clone, so it may be a read error. The data originate from a study of tumor and adjacent non-tumor tissue in lung cancer. General observations from the study: In normal lung, the top 100 clones were significantly more dominant than in tumor.

Three rounds of nested PCR, following a modified ARM-PCR protocol, produced the TCRbeta library. One entry per CDR3 protein results from TCRdb running MiXCR on the multiplex PCR reads. The table has about 120,000 distinct CDR3 sequences, 84% seen once. This CDR3 region has 17 residues. The V segment lost 5 bases and the J segment 7 bases; nucleotides outside the gene matches: 19. CDR1 is MNHNS and CDR2 is SASEGT in the germline V gene. No cell sorting was done before RNA was extracted from the tissue. The receptor comes from a man aged 65 to 79 with non-small cell lung cancer. Sequencing was done on a sample of lung tumor tissue. This sequence joins TRBV6-1 and TRBJ2-5; 7 positions match TRBD2. The CDR3 is CASSSQGRDLGSGTQYF. In DNA form, the CDR3 reads TGTGCCAGCAGTAGCCAAGGGAGGGATCTGGGGTCAGGGACCCAGTACTTC.